The TCR beta chain described here comes from a study of blood T cells in healthy people across ages. Study observations and caveats: Diversity figures derived from one million T cells were judged to underestimate the true value.

Next came a second PCR, run for about 6 to 11 cycles, which used a sample-barcoded 5' primer along with a J-beta primer mix. TCRdb reprocessed the 5' RACE reads via MiXCR and lists one record per CDR3 protein. The sample records about 1.8 million distinct CDR3 sequences, about 50% being singletons. There are a few counts of this clonotype. What it recognizes is unknown. V shed 0 bases and J shed 5 bases, with 18 bases lying between them. Germline assignment: CDR1 SGHDN and CDR2 FVKESK. The CDR3 covers 17 residues. This chain uses TRBV14 with TRBJ2-3; maybe TRBD2 (6 bases). Sequencing was carried out using blood. The origin of this receptor is a woman in her forties in good health. CDR3 DNA sequence: TGTGCCAGCAGCCAAGATGTCCGAGGACTGCGGGAAGATACGCAGTATTTT. Amino acids: CASSQDVRGLREDTQYF. Using reference TRBV14 and TRBJ2-3 for the parts outside the CDR3, the full variable domain is EAGVTQFPSHSVIEKGQTVTLRCDPISGHDNLYWYRRVMGKEIKFLLHFVKESKQDESGMPNNRFLAERTGGTYSTLKVQPAELEDSGVYFCASSQDVRGLREDTQYFGPGTRLTVL.